These 32 T cell receptor beta chains originate from one sample sequenced in a study of blood T cell repertoires in COVID-19. This table comes from immunoSEQ multiplex PCR, and its TCRdb copy is limited to in-frame clones, with some not included. The sample carries more than 250,000 clones, 85% to 90% recorded once. What was sequenced was PBMCs or T cells enriched from blood (not recorded which). These receptors came from a young woman with acute COVID-19.

This clone was observed a handful of times. J is TRBJ2-2 and V is TRBV30, with TRBD1 matching 7 bases. The CDR3 loop spans 13 amino acids. Germline CDR1 is GTSNPN and CDR2 is SVGIG (reference sequence). After removal of 2 bases from V and 5 bases from J, the junction contained 2 bases not matched to a gene. The CDR3 nucleotides read TGTGCCTGGAGTCTGACAGGGACCGGGGAGCTGTTTTTT. This codes for CAWSLTGTGELFF.

This clone was recorded only once. The rearrangement joins TRBV29-1 to TRBJ2-1, with TRBD2 identical over 8 bases. The germline V gene has CDR1 SQVTM and CDR2 ANQGSEA. This CDR3 has 15 residues. With V trimmed by 4 bases and J by 6 bases, 11 bases remained unmatched. The CDR3 DNA sequence: TGCAGCGTTGGAAGTACCGGGAGGGGGGGCAATGAGCAGTTCTTC. It codes for CSVGSTGRGGNEQFF.

The rearrangement uses TRBV5-1 and TRBJ2-2, with 11 bases matching TRBD2. Germline V gene data show CDR1 as SGHRS and CDR2 as YFSETQ. This CDR3 is built from 16 residues. V shed 0 bases and J 5 bases; nucleotides not matched to a gene: 3. This CDR3 is CASSLGLAGRTGELFF. The CDR3 nucleotides read TGCGCCAGCAGCTTGGGACTAGCGGGGAGGACCGGGGAGCTGTTTTTT.

The chain links TRBV27 to TRBJ2-1; 10 bases map to TRBD2. The CDR3 is 15 amino acids. V lost 4 bases and J lost 7; bases outside the gene matches: 7. Germline assignment: CDR1 MNHEY and CDR2 SMNVEV (reference sequence). The CDR3 region is CASSWSGRALNEQFF. DNA for the CDR3: TGTGCCAGCAGTTGGAGCGGGAGGGCCCTGAATGAGCAGTTCTTC.

This rearrangement joins TRBV2 to TRBJ2-5; 8 bases are shared with TRBD2. The CDR3 sequence is 16 residues long. The V and J ends lost 6 bases and 2 bases, in that order; junction bases with no gene match: 11. Germline CDR1 is SNHLY and CDR2 is FYNNEI. This chain's CDR3 is CASRKRERVTQETQYF. The CDR3 coding sequence is TGTGCCAGCAGAAAGCGGGAGAGGGTAACTCAAGAGACCCAGTACTTC.

The V gene is TRBV7-9, the J gene TRBJ2-3, with 7 bases matching TRBD1. CDR3 length: 14 residues. The junction had 9 bases not matched to a gene; V was cut back by 5 bases and J by 7 bases. Germline CDR1 reads SEHNR; CDR2 reads FQNEAQ (reference sequence). CDR3 protein: CASSRDRDDYTQYF. CDR3 bases: TGTGCCAGCAGCCGAGACAGGGACGACTATACGCAGTATTTT.

The V gene is TRBV7-9, the J gene TRBJ1-4; TRBD1 is a possible D gene (5 bases). The CDR3 is 15 amino acids. V was cut by 3 bases and J by 1 base, with 9 bases left in between. In germline, CDR1 is SEHNR, CDR2 FQNEAQ (reference sequence). CDR3 loop: CASSLTQGTNEKLFF. In DNA form, the CDR3 reads TGTGCCAGCAGCTTGACCCAGGGAACTAATGAAAAACTGTTTTTT.

J is TRBJ1-1 and V is TRBV19; D is uncertain. In germline, CDR1 is LNHDA, CDR2 SQIVND (reference sequence). Trimming removed 3 bases at V and 4 bases at J, with 15 bases between. The CDR3 totals 15 residues. The CDR3 nucleotides read TGTGCCAGTAGTATTTTCCGGGGAAAGGGCACTGAAGCTTTCTTT. Residues: CASSIFRGKGTEAFF.

The chain is built from TRBV7-2 and TRBJ1-2; no clear D gene. Between the trimmed V and J ends, which lost 1 base and 1 base, there was a span of 4 bases. Germline loops: CDR1 SGHTA, CDR2 FQGNSA. The CDR3 has 13 amino acids. This CDR3 is CASSLVLNYGYTF. DNA of the CDR3: TGTGCCAGCAGCTTAGTCCTTAACTATGGCTACACCTTC.

J is TRBJ2-2 and V is TRBV28; no reliable D call. The V gene lost 3 bases and the J gene lost 6 bases, with 2 bases spanning the gap. Per the germline V gene, CDR1 is MDHEN and CDR2 is SYDVKM. The CDR3 is 11 residues long. Here the CDR3 DNA reads TGTGCCAGCAGTTTCTCCGGGGAGCTGTTTTTT. Amino acid sequence: CASSFSGELFF.

V gene TRBV3-1 (or the pseudogene TRBV3-2) combines with J gene TRBJ2-7; D is uncertain. Trimming left V 9 bases short and J 6 bases short, with 12 bases between. The CDR3 runs 11 residues. Germline V CDR1 and CDR2: LGHDT, YNNKEL (reference sequence). The CDR3 DNA is TGTGCCAGTAAAGGAGTCCTCGAGCAGTACTTC. Translated, it gives CASKGVLEQYF.

The rearrangement uses TRBV30 and TRBJ2-3, with 16 bases that match TRBD2. Germline V gene data show CDR1 as GTSNPN and CDR2 as SVGIG (reference sequence). The CDR3 is made up of 17 amino acids. With 5 bases clipped from V and 2 bases from J, the junction kept 7 bases outside the gene matches. CDR3 sequence: CAWDPGTSGRATDTQYF. CDR3 in DNA: TGTGCCTGGGACCCCGGGACTAGCGGGAGGGCCACAGATACGCAGTATTTT.

This clone was counted only a few times. The chain recombines TRBV12-3 or TRBV12-4 with TRBJ2-7, with D uncertain. V gave up 6 bases and J gave up 2 bases, with 5 bases separating them. This CDR3 spans 11 amino acids. DNA for the CDR3: TGTGCCAGCAGCCGGGCCTACGAGCAGTACTTC. This gives the protein CASSRAYEQYF.

CDR3 loop: CASSIGSDSLYEQYF. Here the CDR3 DNA reads TGTGCCAGCTCGATCGGTTCGGACAGCCTATACGAGCAGTACTTC. This sequence joins TRBV7-2 and TRBJ2-7; the D gene is possibly TRBD1 (6 bases). The V end lost 8 bases, the J end lost 4 bases, and 21 bases lay between the germline ends. The length of the CDR3 is 15 residues. CDR1 is SGHTA and CDR2 is FQGNSA in the germline V gene. The variable domain in full, completed from reference TRBV7-2 and TRBJ2-7, reads GAGVSQSPSNKVTEKGKDVELRCDPISGHTALYWYRQSLGQGLEFLIYFQGNSAPDKSGLPSDRFSAERTGGSVSTLTIQRTQQEDSAVYLCASSIGSDSLYEQYFGPGTRLTVT.

The V and J genes are TRBV6-1 and TRBJ2-7; 8 bases agree with TRBD2. This CDR3 has 15 amino acids. Trimming cost V 2 bases and J 0 bases; bases outside gene matches: 3. Germline CDR1 reads MNHNS; CDR2 reads SASEGT. The CDR3 nucleotides read TGTGCCAGCAGTGAATTGAGCGGGAGCTCCTACGAGCAGTACTTC. Translating it yields CASSELSGSSYEQYF.

This chain links TRBV11-2 with TRBJ2-2, with 7 bases matching TRBD1. The CDR3 has 14 residues. The V and J ends lost 4 bases and 7 bases, in that order; junction bases with no gene match: 6. Germline V lookup: CDR1 SGHAT, CDR2 FQNNGV. In DNA, the CDR3 is TGTGCCAGCAGCTCTCTACAGGGGAACGGGGAGCTGTTTTTT. Translated: CASSSLQGNGELFF.

The chain carries TRBV13 and TRBJ1-4, with TRBD1 matching over 8 bases. The germline V gene has CDR1 PRHDT and CDR2 FYEKMQ (reference sequence). CDR3 length: 15 residues. Trimming cost V 4 bases and J 7 bases; bases outside gene matches: 8. CDR3 sequence reads: CASSSRGPAGEKLFF. The CDR3 nucleotides are TGTGCCAGCAGCTCCAGGGGGCCGGCCGGTGAAAAACTGTTTTTT.

The V gene is TRBV7-2, the J gene TRBJ2-7; 16 bases map to TRBD2. Germline CDR1 is SGHTA and CDR2 is FQGNSA. This CDR3 region has 15 residues. J was trimmed by 7 bases and V by 5 bases; bases with no gene match: 5. The CDR3 DNA sequence: TGTGCCAGCAGCCTGGGACTAGCGGGAGGGGTAGAGCAGTACTTC. Its translation: CASSLGLAGGVEQYF.

The rearrangement joins TRBV19 to TRBJ2-1, with 12 bases identical to TRBD2. CDR3 size: 16 residues. Per germline, CDR1 LNHDA and CDR2 SQIVND (reference sequence). Germline trimming cut 6 bases from V and 6 bases from J; bases unmatched to any gene: 9. The CDR3, as DNA: TGTGCCAGTAGGAGCATACTAGCGGGAGGAGGCAATGAGCAGTTCTTC. Its translation: CASRSILAGGGNEQFF.

This clone was recorded a few times. The chain combines TRBV28 with TRBJ1-1; no firm D call. The length of the CDR3 is 14 residues. Trimming took off 3 bases at V and 1 base at J, with 9 bases between the two ends. Germline CDR1 reads MDHEN; CDR2 reads SYDVKM. The DNA of the CDR3 is TGTGCCAGCAGTTTTCTCCGGGAGAACACTGAAGCTTTCTTT. It encodes CASSFLRENTEAFF.

V and J are TRBV27 and TRBJ2-3, with a possible D match to TRBD2 (5 bases). CDR1 is MNHEY and CDR2 is SMNVEV in the germline V gene (reference sequence). The CDR3 length is 13 residues. V shed 6 bases and J shed 0 bases, with 7 bases lying between them. The CDR3 region is CASSRTSTDTQYF. Here the CDR3 DNA reads TGTGCCAGCAGCCGGACTAGCACAGATACGCAGTATTTT.

The rearrangement joins TRBV18 to TRBJ1-6; 8 nucleotides line up with TRBD1. Germline-derived CDR1 and CDR2 are KGHSH and LQKENI. Trimming took 6 bases from V and 7 from J; bases not matched to a gene: 11. This CDR3 is built from 16 residues. Written as DNA, the CDR3 is TGTGCCAGCTCCCCCTTGGACAGGGCAGAAAATTCACCCCTCCACTTT. This gives the protein CASSPLDRAENSPLHF. Supplemented by reference TRBV18 and TRBJ1-6, the full variable domain reads NAGVMQNPRHLVRRRGQEARLRCSPMKGHSHVYWYRQLPEEGLKFMVYLQKENIIDESGMPKERFSAEFPKEGPSILRIQQVVRGDSAAYFCASSPLDRAENSPLHFGNGTRLTVT.

The V and J genes are TRBV27 and TRBJ1-5; 7 bases are shared with TRBD1. The CDR3 runs to 15 residues. V gave up 3 bases and J gave up 2 bases; unmatched junction bases: 4. CDR1 is MNHEY and CDR2 is SMNVEV in the germline V gene (reference sequence). The CDR3 protein is CASSLTQGGNQPQHF. In nucleotides, the CDR3 is TGTGCCAGCAGTTTGACGCAGGGGGGCAATCAGCCCCAGCATTTT.

DNA for the CDR3: TGCGCCAGCAGCTTGGAACAGGGGGGCTCCTACGAGCAGTACTTC. Translation: CASSLEQGGSYEQYF. This sequence joins TRBV5-1 and TRBJ2-7; 8 bases match TRBD1. The CDR3 is made up of 15 amino acids. V dropped 0 bases and J dropped 0; count of bases not matched to a gene: 2. Germline V CDR1 and CDR2: SGHRS, YFSETQ. Full variable domain (remainder filled in from reference TRBV5-1 and TRBJ2-7): KAGVTQTPRYLIKTRGQQVTLSCSPISGHRSVSWYQQTPGQGLQFLFEYFSETQRNKGNFPGRFSGRQFSNSRSEMNVSTLELGDSALYLCASSLEQGGSYEQYFGPGTRLTVT.

This clone was counted a few times. V gene TRBV7-7 combines with J gene TRBJ2-5; no reliable D call. V was shortened by 1 base and J by 5 bases, with 17 bases between the two germline ends. The CDR3 contains 16 residues. Germline values: CDR1 SSHAT, CDR2 FNYEAQ (reference sequence). CDR3 sequence: CASSLGQGGGYETQYF. DNA of the CDR3: TGTGCCAGCAGCTTAGGGCAAGGCGGCGGTTACGAGACCCAGTACTTC.

This clone was found once. The chain uses TRBV4-2 and TRBJ1-6; 7 bases fit TRBD1. Germline lookup yields CDR1 LGHNA and CDR2 YNFKEQ. V dropped 5 bases and J dropped 0; count of bases not matched to a gene: 4. CDR3 size: 16 residues. The CDR3 coding sequence is TGTGCCAGCAGCTTAGGGGGCCTCTCCTATAATTCACCCCTCCACTTT. Amino acid sequence: CASSLGGLSYNSPLHF.

J is TRBJ1-1 and V is TRBV19, with a tentative D call TRBD1 (6 bases). This CDR3 has 15 amino acids. Per germline, CDR1 LNHDA and CDR2 SQIVND (reference sequence). V was shortened by 2 bases and J by 1 base, with 11 bases between the two germline ends. As DNA, the CDR3 is TGTGCCAGTAGTATATTGGACAGACCGAACACTGAAGCTTTCTTT. Translation gives CASSILDRPNTEAFF.

J is TRBJ2-3 and V is TRBV15, with 10 positions matching TRBD2. The CDR3 spans 16 residues. CDR1 is LNHNV and CDR2 is YYDKDF in the germline V gene (reference sequence). The ends lost 3 bases at V and 2 bases at J; junction bases unmatched: 5. CDR3 residues: CATSSLLAGVTDTQYF. CDR3 in DNA: TGTGCCACCAGCAGCCTCCTAGCGGGAGTCACAGATACGCAGTATTTT.

The CDR3 loop reads CAWSRGQSYQPQHF. The CDR3 nucleotides are TGTGCCTGGAGCAGGGGACAGTCTTACCAGCCCCAGCATTTT. The J gene is TRBJ1-5, the V gene TRBV30; 7 nucleotides agree with TRBD1. The CDR3 is 14 residues long. In germline, CDR1 is GTSNPN, CDR2 SVGIG (reference sequence). With V trimmed by 3 bases and J by 7 bases, 9 bases remained unmatched. The full variable domain, in which reference TRBV30 and TRBJ1-5 provide the parts outside the CDR3, is SQTIHQWPATLVQPVGSPLSLECTVEGTSNPNLYWYRQAAGRGLQLLFYSVGIGQISSEVPQNLSASRPQDRQFILSSKKLLLSDSGFYLCAWSRGQSYQPQHFGDGTRLSIL.

The CDR3 DNA sequence: TGCGCCAGCAGCGTATGGACAGGAGGCAATCAGCCCCAGCATTTT. This gives the protein CASSVWTGGNQPQHF. The J gene is TRBJ1-5, the V gene TRBV4-1, with 7 bases identical to TRBD1. The length of the CDR3 is 15 residues. Germline V gives CDR1 MGHRA, CDR2 YSYEKL. V was pared by 5 bases and J by 2 bases, with 6 bases of the junction left unmatched.

The rearrangement links TRBV7-9 to TRBJ2-1; TRBD2 matches 14 bases. Germline loops: CDR1 SEHNR, CDR2 FQNEAQ (reference sequence). The trim removed 1 base at V and 9 bases at J, leaving 5 bases unmatched. The CDR3 has 16 amino acids. The CDR3, as DNA: TGTGCCAGCAGCTTAGAAGGGACTAGCGGGAGCGGTGAGCAGTTCTTC. Its protein product is CASSLEGTSGSGEQFF. The complete variable domain, with remaining parts taken from reference TRBV7-9 and TRBJ2-1, reads DTGVSQNPRHKITKRGQNVTFRCDPISEHNRLYWYRQTLGQGPEFLTYFQNEAQLEKSRLLSDRFSAERPKGSFSTLEIQRTEQGDSAMYLCASSLEGTSGSGEQFFGPGTRLTVL.

The rearrangement joins TRBV6-5 to TRBJ2-7; D possibly corresponds to TRBD1 (6 bases). Trimming pared 9 bases from V and 2 bases from J, leaving 14 bases between. The CDR3 extends over 13 amino acids. Germline loops: CDR1 MNHEY, CDR2 SVGAGI. Here the CDR3 reads CASRQVGPYEQYF. In nucleotides, the CDR3 is TGTGCCAGTCGACAGGTGGGCCCCTACGAGCAGTACTTC.